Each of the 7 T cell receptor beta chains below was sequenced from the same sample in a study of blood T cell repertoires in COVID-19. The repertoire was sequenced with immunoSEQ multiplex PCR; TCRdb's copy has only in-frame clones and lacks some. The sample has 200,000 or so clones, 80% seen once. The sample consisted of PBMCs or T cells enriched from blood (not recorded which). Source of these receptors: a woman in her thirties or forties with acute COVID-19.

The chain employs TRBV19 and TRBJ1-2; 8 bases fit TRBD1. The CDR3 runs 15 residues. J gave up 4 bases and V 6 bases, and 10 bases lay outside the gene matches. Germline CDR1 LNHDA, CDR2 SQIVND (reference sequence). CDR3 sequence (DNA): TGTGCCAGTAGCAAGGACAGGGAGGCCCTCTATGGCTACACCTTC. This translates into CASSKDREALYGYTF.

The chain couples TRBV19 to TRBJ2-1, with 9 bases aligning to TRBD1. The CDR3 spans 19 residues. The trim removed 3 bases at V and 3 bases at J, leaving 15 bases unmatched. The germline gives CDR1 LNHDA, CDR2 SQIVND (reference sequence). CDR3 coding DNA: TGTGCCAGTAGTATTGGGACAGGGAGAATCGGGAGGAACTACAATGAGCAGTTCTTC. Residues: CASSIGTGRIGRNYNEQFF.

The CDR3 DNA reads as TGTGCCAGCAGTACAGTCCCGGGACAGGGACCTGAAGCTTTCTTT. Its protein product is CASSTVPGQGPEAFF. The chain recombines TRBV6-5 with TRBJ1-1, with 9 bases matching TRBD1. Germline V lookup: CDR1 MNHEY, CDR2 SVGAGI. Losses at the gene ends were 5 bases for V and 6 bases for J; bases not matched to a gene: 10. The length of the CDR3 is 15 residues.

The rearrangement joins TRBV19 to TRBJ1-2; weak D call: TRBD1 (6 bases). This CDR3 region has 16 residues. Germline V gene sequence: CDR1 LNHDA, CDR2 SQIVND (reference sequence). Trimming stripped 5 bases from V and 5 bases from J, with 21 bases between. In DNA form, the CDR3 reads TGTGCCAGTAGTCGCGGGGGGGCACCGGGACTATATGGCTACACCTTC. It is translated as CASSRGGAPGLYGYTF.

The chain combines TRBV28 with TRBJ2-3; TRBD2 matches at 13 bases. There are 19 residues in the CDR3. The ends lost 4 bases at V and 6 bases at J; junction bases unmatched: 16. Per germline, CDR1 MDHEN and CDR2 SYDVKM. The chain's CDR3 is CASSSLAGGRFSLKDTQYF. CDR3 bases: TGTGCCAGCAGTTCACTAGCGGGAGGGCGTTTTAGTTTAAAGGATACGCAGTATTTT.

The CDR3 loop is CASSIGQAVSYGYTF. DNA of the CDR3: TGTGCCAGTAGTATAGGCCAGGCCGTCTCCTATGGCTACACCTTC. This chain links TRBV19 with TRBJ1-2, with D unresolved. Deletions cut 1 base from V and 4 bases from J, with 13 bases between. Germline CDR1 reads LNHDA; CDR2 reads SQIVND (reference sequence). CDR3 length: 15 amino acids. The entire variable domain, with the rest obtained from reference TRBV19 and TRBJ1-2, is as follows: DGGITQSPKYLFRKEGQNVTLSCEQNLNHDAMYWYRQDPGQGLRLIYYSQIVNDFQKGDIAEGYSVSREKKESFPLTVTSAQKNPTAFYLCASSIGQAVSYGYTFGSGTRLTVV.

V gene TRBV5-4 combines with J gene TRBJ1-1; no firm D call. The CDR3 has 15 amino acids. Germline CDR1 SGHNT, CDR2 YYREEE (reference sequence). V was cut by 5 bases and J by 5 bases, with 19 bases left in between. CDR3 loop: CASRRAQVPETEAFF. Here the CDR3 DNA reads TGTGCCAGCAGGCGCGCGCAGGTTCCCGAAACTGAAGCTTTCTTT.